These 22 T cell receptor beta chains were all obtained from the same sample, sequenced in a study of OX40 agonist ivuxolimab in advanced cancers. Measured with immunoSEQ multiplex PCR; TCRdb has only the in-frame clones, and not every one. The sample gives 100,000 or so clones, approximately 85% of which show up once; 3.5% to 4% is in the top ten. The sample consisted of CD4+ or CD8+ T cells sorted from blood, taken in a trial of the OX40 agonist ivuxolimab. The receptors come from an adult with an advanced solid tumor such as melanoma, head and neck, liver or kidney cancer.

For the CDR3, the DNA is TGTGCCACCAGCAGCGGGCCGGGTGAGCAGTTCTTC. It codes for CATSSGPGEQFF. V gene TRBV15 combines with J gene TRBJ2-1; D is undetermined. CDR1 and CDR2 from the germline V gene are LNHNV and YYDKDF (reference sequence). The CDR3 extends over 12 amino acids. V lost 3 bases, J lost 9 bases, and 9 bases lay in between.

This chain connects TRBV5-4 to TRBJ2-7, with D uncertain. The V end lost 5 bases, the J end lost 5 bases, and 17 bases lay between the germline ends. This CDR3 is built from 14 residues. Looked up from germline, CDR1 is SGHNT and CDR2 is YYREEE (reference sequence). Written as DNA, the CDR3 is TGTGCCAGCAGGGTAAGCAGGAGTATCAACGAGCAGTACTTC. Protein sequence: CASRVSRSINEQYF.

V gene TRBV30 combines with J gene TRBJ2-5; D uncertain. TRBJ2-7 explains the end of the DNA better; the J call may be wrong. This CDR3 contains 12 residues. Germline V gene data show CDR1 as GTSNPN and CDR2 as SVGIG (reference sequence). The CDR3 spells CAWSAHSYEQYF. For the CDR3, the DNA is TGTGCCTGGAGTGCCCATTCCTACGAGCAGTACTTC.

This chain connects TRBV6-5 to TRBJ2-1; TRBD2 matches at 12 bases. The trim removed 6 bases at V and 12 bases at J, leaving 12 bases unmatched. The CDR3 is 15 amino acids. Germline assignment: CDR1 MNHEY and CDR2 SVGAGI. The CDR3 spells CASRRGLAGAGGQFF. The CDR3 DNA is TGTGCCAGCAGGCGGGGACTAGCGGGTGCTGGGGGGCAGTTCTTC.

The chain uses TRBV7-8 and TRBJ1-4; maybe TRBD1 (6 bases). With 2 bases removed from V and 6 bases from J, the gap between germline ends came to 16 bases. Germline V lookup: CDR1 SGHVS, CDR2 FQNEAQ. CDR3 size: 16 residues. The CDR3 loop reads CASSLSGGEIDEKLFF. In nucleotides, the CDR3 is TGTGCCAGCAGCTTAAGCGGGGGCGAGATAGATGAAAAACTGTTTTTT.

The genes are TRBV5-4 and TRBJ2-1; D perhaps matches TRBD2 (7 bases). Looked up from germline, CDR1 is SGHNT and CDR2 is YYREEE (reference sequence). The ends were cut back, 7 bases at V and 5 bases at J, with 22 bases in the middle. The CDR3 spans 16 residues. This CDR3 reads CASSSKQGGENNEQFF. The CDR3, as DNA: TGTGCCAGCTCATCCAAACAGGGAGGGGAGAACAATGAGCAGTTCTTC.

This sequence joins TRBV13 and TRBJ2-1; TRBD2 aligns across 9 bases. The CDR3 length is 15 residues. Germline loops: CDR1 PRHDT, CDR2 FYEKMQ (reference sequence). With 0 bases clipped from V and 13 bases from J, the junction kept 10 bases outside the gene matches. The CDR3 bases are TGTGCCAGCAGCTTAGGGACTAGCGGAGCGAGCTTTCAGTTCTTC. Protein sequence: CASSLGTSGASFQFF.

The rearrangement uses TRBV5-1 and TRBJ1-2; 8 bases line up with TRBD1. The CDR3 has 17 residues. V lost 6 bases to trimming and J lost 5 bases; unmatched junction nucleotides: 18. Germline CDR1 and CDR2: SGHRS and YFSETQ. This chain's CDR3 is CASKPGGARGPRYGYTF. The CDR3, as DNA: TGCGCCAGCAAACCGGGAGGGGCCAGGGGGCCTAGATATGGCTACACCTTC.

The V call is TRBV5-1, the J call TRBJ2-5; 10 bases line up with TRBD1. J was trimmed by 6 bases and V by 0 bases; bases with no gene match: 11. CDR1 SGHRS and CDR2 YFSETQ come from the germline V gene. The CDR3 length is 17 residues. The CDR3 region has the DNA TGCGCCAGCAGCTTGGAAAATATGGGACAGGGGATCCAGACCCAGTACTTC. This translates into CASSLENMGQGIQTQYF.

The chain has TRBV15 and TRBJ2-3; D remains ambiguous. Trimming removed 1 base from V and 4 bases from J, with 3 bases in between. The CDR3 loop spans 12 amino acids. Germline assignment: CDR1 LNHNV and CDR2 YYDKDF (reference sequence). CDR3 sequence reads: CATSRGADTQYF. The DNA of the CDR3 is TGTGCCACCAGCAGAGGCGCAGATACGCAGTATTTT.

CDR3 coding DNA: TGTGCCAGCAGCACGGGACAGGGCTGGAACGAGCAGTACTTC. Amino acid sequence: CASSTGQGWNEQYF. The chain has TRBV9 and TRBJ2-7, with 9 positions matching TRBD1. With 4 bases clipped from V and 5 bases from J, the junction kept 7 bases outside the gene matches. The CDR3 contains 14 residues. From germline, CDR1 is SGDLS and CDR2 YYNGEE. Full variable domain (remainder filled in from reference TRBV9 and TRBJ2-7): DSGVTQTPKHLITATGQRVTLRCSPRSGDLSVYWYQQSLDQGLQFLIQYYNGEERAKGNILERFSAQQFPDLHSELNLSSLELGDSALYFCASSTGQGWNEQYFGPGTRLTVT.

V gene TRBV27 combines with J gene TRBJ1-2, with a weak D call TRBD1 (6 bases). From germline, CDR1 is MNHEY and CDR2 SMNVEV (reference sequence). This CDR3 is 13 amino acids long. V shed 3 bases and J shed 3 bases, with 8 bases lying between them. CDR3 coding DNA: TGTGCCAGCAGTTTGGCAGGGGACTATGGCTACACCTTC. Its protein is CASSLAGDYGYTF.

J is TRBJ2-1 and V is TRBV5-1, with D uncertain. Germline lookup yields CDR1 SGHRS and CDR2 YFSETQ. The V end was cut by 0 bases, the J end by 10 bases, with 14 bases between. CDR3 length: 14 residues. The CDR3 loop reads CASSLAGPFGEQFF. CDR3 coding DNA: TGCGCCAGCAGCTTGGCAGGCCCCTTCGGCGAGCAGTTCTTC.

V and J are TRBV5-1 and TRBJ2-5, with a possible D match to TRBD1 (5 bases). CDR1 is SGHRS and CDR2 is YFSETQ in the germline V gene. The CDR3 totals 13 residues. With 7 bases removed from V and 4 bases from J, the gap between germline ends came to 14 bases. CDR3 residues: CASQTGTRETQYF. For the CDR3, the DNA is TGCGCCAGCCAAACAGGTACCCGAGAGACCCAGTACTTC.

This chain joins TRBV4-1 and TRBJ2-5, with D unclear. V lost 5 bases to trimming and J lost 4 bases, with 8 bases between them. The CDR3 extends over 12 amino acids. Germline assignment: CDR1 MGHRA and CDR2 YSYEKL. The CDR3 coding sequence is TGCGCCAGCAGCTCGGACGGAGAGACCCAGTACTTC. This sequence encodes CASSSDGETQYF.

Here the CDR3 DNA reads TGTGCCAGCAGTCAGGGGCCGGGACGAGGGGGCACTGAAGCTTTCTTT. This gives the protein CASSQGPGRGGTEAFF. The J gene is TRBJ1-1, the V gene TRBV7-9; TRBD1 is a possible D gene (6 bases). Trimming pared 6 bases from V and 4 bases from J, leaving 21 bases between. From germline, CDR1 is SEHNR and CDR2 FQNEAQ (reference sequence). This CDR3 is 16 amino acids long.

The chain has TRBV4-2 and TRBJ2-7; TRBD2 matches 10 bases. The CDR3 is 16 residues long. Losses at the gene ends were 0 bases for V and 0 bases for J; bases not matched to a gene: 2. Germline V gene data show CDR1 as LGHNA and CDR2 as YNFKEQ. The CDR3 region has the DNA TGTGCCAGCAGCCAAGAGGCTAGCGGGGGCTCCTACGAGCAGTACTTC. Its protein product is CASSQEASGGSYEQYF.

The chain carries TRBV6-1 and TRBJ1-2; D might be TRBD1 (5 bases). Germline CDR1 MNHNS, CDR2 SASEGT. The CDR3 extends over 14 amino acids. V was shortened by 6 bases and J by 6 bases, with 17 bases between the two germline ends. The CDR3 sequence: CASSPVGQGHGYTF. The CDR3 nucleotides read TGTGCCAGCAGCCCCGTAGGACAAGGGCATGGCTACACCTTC.

The chain links TRBV5-8 to TRBJ2-5; D is undetermined. The DNA end is a closer match to TRBJ2-7, so the J assignment may be wrong. Germline V gene data show CDR1 as SGHTS and CDR2 as YDEGEE. This CDR3 has 12 amino acids. The CDR3 loop is CASSLGGYEQYF. The CDR3, as DNA: TGTGCCAGCAGCTTGGGGGGCTACGAGCAGTACTTC.

This chain joins TRBV2 and TRBJ1-5; 10 nucleotides match TRBD1. J was trimmed by 5 bases and V by 1 base; bases with no gene match: 11. Germline V gives CDR1 SNHLY, CDR2 FYNNEI. This CDR3 comprises 18 residues. The CDR3 sequence: CASSEGGQGRPLDQPQHF. CDR3 in DNA: TGTGCCAGCAGTGAAGGGGGACAGGGGAGACCCTTGGATCAGCCCCAGCATTTT.

This clone was seen more than once but under ten times. The chain has TRBV5-5 and TRBJ1-2, with 9 bases lining up with TRBD1. The CDR3 contains 15 residues. With 3 bases clipped from V and 3 bases from J, the junction kept 6 bases outside the gene matches. Germline CDR1 reads SGHKS; CDR2 reads YYEKEE (reference sequence). The CDR3 sequence: CASSWWDRVDYGYTF. The CDR3 region has the DNA TGTGCCAGCAGCTGGTGGGACAGGGTTGACTATGGCTACACCTTC.

This sequence joins TRBV9 and TRBJ2-5; possible D gene TRBD1, 8 bases. The length of the CDR3 is 15 residues. Germline assignment: CDR1 SGDLS and CDR2 YYNGEE. Trimming left V 0 bases short and J 4 bases short, with 13 bases between. The CDR3 DNA reads as TGTGCCAGCAGCGTAGCGACAGGGGAGGGAGAGACCCAGTACTTC. This encodes CASSVATGEGETQYF.